The clone carrying this TCR beta chain occurred a few times. What it recognizes is unknown. This CDR3 has 16 residues. Trimming at V came to 0 bases and at J to 0 bases, leaving 2 bases not matched to a gene. The germline CDR1 and CDR2 sequences are SGHRS and YFSETQ. This record belongs to a study of cytomegalovirus exposure and HLA in healthy donors. On the study more broadly: Roughly 85 million unique TCRs from HLA-typed donors made up an early data release. General study results and limits: According to the study, approximately 150 TCR beta chains were cytomegalovirus-associated. Solely CMV serostatus was available to characterize immune exposure.

In the PCR, 60 Vbeta and 13 Jbeta primers were used. Profiling relied on immunoSEQ multiplex PCR, and the TCRdb table lists in-frame clones only, not all of them. The top ten hold 1.8% of the sample, which has some 200,000 clones, about 70% seen once. The sequence was obtained from a woman under 40 in good health and CMV-seronegative. The V gene is TRBV5-1, the J gene TRBJ1-4, with 7 bases lining up with TRBD1. The specimen was PBMCs. CDR3: CASSLEGAATNEKLFF. Here the CDR3 DNA reads TGCGCCAGCAGCTTGGAGGGGGCGGCAACTAATGAAAAACTGTTTTTT. Together with reference TRBV5-1 and TRBJ1-4, the CDR3 gives the full variable domain: KAGVTQTPRYLIKTRGQQVTLSCSPISGHRSVSWYQQTPGQGLQFLFEYFSETQRNKGNFPGRFSGRQFSNSRSEMNVSTLELGDSALYLCASSLEGAATNEKLFFGSGTQLSVL.